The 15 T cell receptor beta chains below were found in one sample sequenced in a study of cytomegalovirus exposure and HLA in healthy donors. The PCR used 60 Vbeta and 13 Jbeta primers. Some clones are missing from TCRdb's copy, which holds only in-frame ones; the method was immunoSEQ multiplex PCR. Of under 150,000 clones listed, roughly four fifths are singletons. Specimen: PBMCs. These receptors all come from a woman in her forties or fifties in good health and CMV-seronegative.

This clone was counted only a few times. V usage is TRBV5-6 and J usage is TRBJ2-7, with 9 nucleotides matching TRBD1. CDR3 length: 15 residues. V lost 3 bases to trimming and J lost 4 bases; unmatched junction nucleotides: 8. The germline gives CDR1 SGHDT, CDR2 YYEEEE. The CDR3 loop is CASSSVRDREYEQYF. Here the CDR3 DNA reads TGTGCCAGCAGCTCGGTCCGGGACAGGGAATACGAGCAGTACTTC.

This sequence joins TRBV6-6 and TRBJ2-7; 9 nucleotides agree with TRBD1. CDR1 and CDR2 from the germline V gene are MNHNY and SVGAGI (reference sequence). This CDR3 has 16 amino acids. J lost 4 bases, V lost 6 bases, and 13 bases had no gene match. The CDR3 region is CASRKAPGTGLYEQYF. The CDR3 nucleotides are TGTGCCAGCAGGAAAGCCCCCGGGACAGGGTTGTACGAGCAGTACTTC.

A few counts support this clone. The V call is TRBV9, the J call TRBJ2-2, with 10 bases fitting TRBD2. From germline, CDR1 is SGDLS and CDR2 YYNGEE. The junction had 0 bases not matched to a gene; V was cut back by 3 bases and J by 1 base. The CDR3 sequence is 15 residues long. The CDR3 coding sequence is TGTGCCAGCAGCGGACTAGCGGGGAACACCGGGGAGCTGTTTTTT. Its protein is CASSGLAGNTGELFF.

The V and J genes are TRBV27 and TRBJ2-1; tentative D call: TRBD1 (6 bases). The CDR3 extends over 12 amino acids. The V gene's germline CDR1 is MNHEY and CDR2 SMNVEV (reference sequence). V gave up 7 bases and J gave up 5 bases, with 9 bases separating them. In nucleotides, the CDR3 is TGTGCCAGCATCAGGGGCGACAATGAGCAGTTCTTC. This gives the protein CASIRGDNEQFF.

The CDR3 loop is CASSEAGGPHEQYF. CDR3 bases: TGTGCCAGCAGCGAAGCGGGAGGGCCGCACGAGCAGTACTTC. J is TRBJ2-7 and V is TRBV9, with 10 positions matching TRBD2. This CDR3 contains 14 residues. Germline V gene sequence: CDR1 SGDLS, CDR2 YYNGEE. The V and J ends lost 3 bases and 5 bases, in that order; junction bases with no gene match: 5.

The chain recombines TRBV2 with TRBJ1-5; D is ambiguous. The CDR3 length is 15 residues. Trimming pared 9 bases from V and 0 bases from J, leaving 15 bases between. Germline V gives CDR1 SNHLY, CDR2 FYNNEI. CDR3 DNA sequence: TGTGCCAGTCAGATCGGCGGCAATAGCAATCAGCCCCAGCATTTT. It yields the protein CASQIGGNSNQPQHF. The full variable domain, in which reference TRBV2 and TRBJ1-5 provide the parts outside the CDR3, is EPEVTQTPSHQVTQMGQEVILRCVPISNHLYFYWYRQILGQKVEFLVSFYNNEISEKSEIFDDQFSVERPDGSNFTLKIRSTKLEDSAMYFCASQIGGNSNQPQHFGDGTRLSIL.

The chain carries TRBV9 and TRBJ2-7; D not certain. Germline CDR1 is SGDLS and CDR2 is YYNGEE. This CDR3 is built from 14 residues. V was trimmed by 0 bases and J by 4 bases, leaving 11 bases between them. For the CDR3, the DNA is TGTGCCAGCAGCGTAGGCCTAGGCGCTTACGAGCAGTACTTC. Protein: CASSVGLGAYEQYF.

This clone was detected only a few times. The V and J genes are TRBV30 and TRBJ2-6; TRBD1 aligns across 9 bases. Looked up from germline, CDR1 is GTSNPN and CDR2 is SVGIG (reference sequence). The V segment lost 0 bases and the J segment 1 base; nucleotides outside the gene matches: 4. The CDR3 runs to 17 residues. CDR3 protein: CAWSVDRGNSGANVLTF. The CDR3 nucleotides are TGTGCCTGGAGTGTAGACAGGGGGAATTCTGGGGCCAACGTCCTGACTTTC.

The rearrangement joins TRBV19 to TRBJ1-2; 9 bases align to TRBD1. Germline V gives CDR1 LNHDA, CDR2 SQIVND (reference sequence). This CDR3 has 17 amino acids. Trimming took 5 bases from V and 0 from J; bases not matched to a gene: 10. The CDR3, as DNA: TGTGCCAGTAGTCGGGCGACAGGGGGTGCGCCTAACTATGGCTACACCTTC. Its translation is CASSRATGGAPNYGYTF. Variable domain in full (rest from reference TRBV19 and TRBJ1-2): DGGITQSPKYLFRKEGQNVTLSCEQNLNHDAMYWYRQDPGQGLRLIYYSQIVNDFQKGDIAEGYSVSREKKESFPLTVTSAQKNPTAFYLCASSRATGGAPNYGYTFGSGTRLTVV.

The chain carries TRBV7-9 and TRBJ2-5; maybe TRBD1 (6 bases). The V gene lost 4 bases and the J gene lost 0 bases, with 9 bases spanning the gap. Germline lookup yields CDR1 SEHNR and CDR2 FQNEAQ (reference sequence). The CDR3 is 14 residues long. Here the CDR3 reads CASSSGQYQETQYF. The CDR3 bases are TGTGCCAGCAGCTCAGGACAGTACCAAGAGACCCAGTACTTC.

CDR3 sequence (DNA): TGTGCCAGCAGCCAAGAACCAGGGATTTCGGATACGCAGTATTTT. This sequence encodes CASSQEPGISDTQYF. The V call is TRBV4-2, the J call TRBJ2-3; TRBD1 might be the D (5 bases). Germline V gene sequence: CDR1 LGHNA, CDR2 YNFKEQ. The CDR3 has 15 amino acids. The ends were cut back, 0 bases at V and 6 bases at J, with 13 bases in the middle.

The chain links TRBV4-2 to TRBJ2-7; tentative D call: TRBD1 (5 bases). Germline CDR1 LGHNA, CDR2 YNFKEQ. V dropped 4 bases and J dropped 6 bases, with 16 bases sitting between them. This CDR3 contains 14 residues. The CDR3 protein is CASSPGLVWSEQYF. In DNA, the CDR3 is TGTGCCAGCAGCCCAGGGCTAGTTTGGTCCGAGCAGTACTTC.

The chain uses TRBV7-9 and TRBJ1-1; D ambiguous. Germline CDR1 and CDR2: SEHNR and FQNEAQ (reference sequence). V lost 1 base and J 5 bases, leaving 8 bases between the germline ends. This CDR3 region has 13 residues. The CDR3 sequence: CASSLGSGTEAFF. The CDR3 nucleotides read TGTGCCAGCAGCTTAGGATCGGGGACTGAAGCTTTCTTT.

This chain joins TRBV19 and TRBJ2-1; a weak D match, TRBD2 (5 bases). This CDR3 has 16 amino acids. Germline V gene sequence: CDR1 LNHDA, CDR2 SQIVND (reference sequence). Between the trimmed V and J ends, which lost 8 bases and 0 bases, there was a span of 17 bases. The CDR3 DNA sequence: TGTGCCAGTTCCTCCCAGCGGACGAGCTCCTACAATGAGCAGTTCTTC. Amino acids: CASSSQRTSSYNEQFF.

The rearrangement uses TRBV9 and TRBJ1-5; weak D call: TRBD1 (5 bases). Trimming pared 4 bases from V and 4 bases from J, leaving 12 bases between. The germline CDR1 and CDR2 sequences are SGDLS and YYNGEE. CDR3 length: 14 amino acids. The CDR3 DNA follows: TGTGCCAGCAGCCTTATGGGGGGAAATCAGCCCCAGCATTTT. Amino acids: CASSLMGGNQPQHF.